The 24 T cell receptor beta chains below all came from one sample that was sequenced in a study of blood T cells in healthy people across ages. For the second PCR, which ran for 7 to 11 cycles, a sample-barcoded 5' primer and a J-beta primer mix were used. TCRdb reanalysed the 5' RACE reads using MiXCR and keeps one entry per CDR3 protein. This table has approximately 1,700,000 distinct CDR3 sequences, more than 35% appearing once. Sequenced input: blood. All receptors derive from a human donor in good health.

The V call is TRBV12-3 or TRBV12-4, the J call TRBJ1-2, with 9 nucleotides matching TRBD1. With 5 bases clipped from V and 3 bases from J, the junction kept 13 bases outside the gene matches. This CDR3 has 17 residues. CDR3 sequence reads: CASSGVGTGNFYYGYTF. The DNA of the CDR3 is TGTGCCAGCAGTGGAGTTGGGACAGGGAACTTCTACTATGGCTACACCTTC.

The J gene is TRBJ2-1, the V gene TRBV4-1; D is unresolved. CDR1 and CDR2 from the germline V gene are MGHRA and YSYEKL. CDR3 length: 17 residues. Trimming took off 4 bases at V and 3 bases at J, with 19 bases between the two ends. CDR3 in amino acids: CASSPLQGIGFYNEQFF. In nucleotides, the CDR3 is TGCGCCAGCAGCCCGCTACAAGGGATAGGATTCTACAATGAGCAGTTCTTC.

The gene calls are TRBV10-2 and TRBJ2-1; D perhaps matches TRBD2 (6 bases). The ends were cut back, 4 bases at V and 7 bases at J, with 11 bases in the middle. Germline V gene lookup returns CDR1 WSHSY and CDR2 SAAADI. The CDR3 extends over 13 amino acids. This CDR3 reads CASSVGGRNEQFF. CDR3 DNA: TGCGCCAGCAGTGTTGGAGGGAGGAATGAGCAGTTCTTC.

The chain combines TRBV7-2 with TRBJ1-1; D is uncertain. V gave up 5 bases and J gave up 6 bases, with 7 bases separating them. Germline V CDR1 and CDR2: SGHTA, FQGNSA. The CDR3 has 11 residues. In nucleotides, the CDR3 is TGTGCCAGCAGCGGGTATGCTGAAGCTTTCTTT. Residues: CASSGYAEAFF.

This clonotype was observed a single time. The CDR3 nucleotides read TGTGCCAGCAGCCCAAGCTTTTGGGAGACCCAGTACTTC. It yields the protein CASSPSFWETQYF. The chain links TRBV3-1 to TRBJ2-4, with D uncertain. TRBJ2-5 matches the DNA end more closely, so the J call is doubtful. The length of the CDR3 is 13 residues. CDR1 is LGHDT and CDR2 is YNNKEL in the germline V gene (reference sequence).

The chain employs TRBV2 and TRBJ1-4; TRBD1 might be the D (5 bases). The CDR3 has 15 amino acids. The V gene's germline CDR1 is SNHLY and CDR2 FYNNEI. V was clipped by 4 bases and J by 7 bases, with 16 bases between them. The DNA for the CDR3 is TGTGCCAGCAGTGGGGTCCTCGCGAGGGGTGAAAAACTGTTTTTT. It is translated as CASSGVLARGEKLFF. Full variable domain (remainder filled in from reference TRBV2 and TRBJ1-4): EPEVTQTPSHQVTQMGQEVILRCVPISNHLYFYWYRQILGQKVEFLVSFYNNEISEKSEIFDDQFSVERPDGSNFTLKIRSTKLEDSAMYFCASSGVLARGEKLFFGSGTQLSVL.

Concerning this clonotype: This may come from a read error, since a much larger clone is one base off. The gene calls are TRBV29-1 and TRBJ2-1, with D perhaps TRBD1 (8 bases). CDR3 length equals 16 residues. V was trimmed by 3 bases and J by 13 bases, leaving 28 bases between them. CDR1 is SQVTM and CDR2 is ANQGSEA in the germline V gene. The CDR3 bases are TGCAGCGTTGAGAGAGGACAGGGAGGGGACCAAGAGACCCAGTTCTTC. This encodes CSVERGQGGDQETQFF.

The chain has TRBV2 and TRBJ2-2; D not resolved. Germline V lookup: CDR1 SNHLY, CDR2 FYNNEI. This CDR3 is built from 17 residues. V dropped 1 base and J dropped 0 bases, with 12 bases sitting between them. CDR3: CASSEGVSKTNTGELFF. The CDR3 nucleotides are TGTGCCAGCAGTGAAGGTGTTTCAAAGACGAACACCGGGGAGCTGTTTTTT.

This rearrangement joins TRBV15 to TRBJ1-1; D unclear. This CDR3 has 16 residues. The V and J ends lost 0 bases and 0 bases respectively, with 11 bases between them. In germline, CDR1 is LNHNV, CDR2 YYDKDF (reference sequence). The CDR3 sequence: CATSRDLAVMNTEAFF. CDR3 nucleotides: TGTGCCACCAGCAGAGATCTGGCAGTCATGAACACTGAAGCTTTCTTT.

This clonotype was seen many times. The chain uses TRBV7-2 and TRBJ2-7; tentative D call: TRBD1 (5 bases). Between the trimmed V and J ends, which lost 6 bases and 1 base, there was a span of 10 bases. The CDR3 is 13 amino acids. CDR1 and CDR2 from the germline V gene are SGHTA and FQGNSA. The CDR3 reads CASRTTASYEQYF. In DNA form, the CDR3 reads TGTGCCAGCAGAACGACAGCTTCCTACGAGCAGTACTTC.

This clonotype has only a few counts. V gene TRBV12-5 combines with J gene TRBJ2-3, with 7 bases lining up with TRBD2. This CDR3 comprises 17 residues. Germline V gene lookup returns CDR1 LGHNT and CDR2 FRNRAP. V shed 6 bases, J shed 4 bases, and the junction held 16 bases outside the gene matches. This chain's CDR3 is CASGRPLGGGIADTQYF. The CDR3 region has the DNA TGTGCTAGTGGACGCCCCCTGGGCGGGGGTATAGCAGATACGCAGTATTTT.

CDR3 sequence (DNA): TGCAGTGCTAGATTACTGGAGACCGGGTATGGCTACACCTTC. Its translation is CSARLLETGYGYTF. The V gene is TRBV20-1, the J gene TRBJ1-2; D remains unclear. This CDR3 contains 14 residues. The V gene's germline CDR1 is DFQATT and CDR2 SNEGSKA (reference sequence). Trimming pared 2 bases from V and 5 bases from J, leaving 15 bases between.

This clonotype was observed a few times. This chain links TRBV10-3 with TRBJ2-1; D is unclear. The CDR3 is made up of 12 amino acids. Trimming shortened V by 1 base and J by 5 bases, and 3 bases separated the two germline ends. Germline-derived CDR1 and CDR2 are ENHRY and SYGVKD. For the CDR3, the DNA is TGTGCCATCAGTGAGTATGACAATGAGCAGTTCTTC. Encoded protein: CAISEYDNEQFF.

This clonotype was seen only a few times. The chain employs TRBV7-2 and TRBJ2-3; no firm D call. The ends were cut back, 2 bases at V and 2 bases at J, with 8 bases in the middle. There are 14 residues in the CDR3. Per germline, CDR1 SGHTA and CDR2 FQGNSA. CDR3 sequence (DNA): TGTGCCAGCAGCTTATTAACGTACACAGATACGCAGTATTTT. Amino acids: CASSLLTYTDTQYF.

This rearrangement joins TRBV20-1 to TRBJ2-1; 15 bases map to TRBD2. The CDR3 has 18 amino acids. V lost 6 bases, J lost 1 base, and 10 bases stayed unmatched. The germline V gene has CDR1 DFQATT and CDR2 SNEGSKA (reference sequence). CDR3 sequence: CSADRTSGGAGSYNEQFF. CDR3 nucleotide sequence: TGCAGTGCCGACAGGACTAGCGGGGGGGCGGGTTCCTACAATGAGCAGTTCTTC.

The gene calls are TRBV24-1 and TRBJ2-5; D perhaps matches TRBD1 (6 bases). The DNA end is a closer match to TRBJ2-7, so the J assignment may be wrong. Germline V gene sequence: CDR1 KGHDR, CDR2 SFDVKD. The CDR3 consists of 14 residues. DNA of the CDR3: TGTGCCACCAGTGATACGGACAGACCCTACGAGCAGTACTTC. This codes for CATSDTDRPYEQYF.

The genes are TRBV7-2 and TRBJ2-5, with 8 positions matching TRBD2. In germline, CDR1 is SGHTA, CDR2 FQGNSA. V lost 4 bases and J lost 0; bases outside the gene matches: 10. The CDR3 is 17 residues long. The CDR3 loop is CASSSRPGLGYQETQYF. The DNA for the CDR3 is TGTGCCAGCAGCTCCCGCCCGGGACTAGGATACCAAGAGACCCAGTACTTC.

The chain combines TRBV20-1 with TRBJ2-3, with a tentative D call TRBD2 (6 bases). The V end lost 6 bases, the J end lost 0 bases, and 16 bases lay between the germline ends. CDR1 DFQATT and CDR2 SNEGSKA come from the germline V gene (reference sequence). The CDR3 runs 15 residues. Here the CDR3 reads CSAPPGRTSTDTQYF. The DNA of the CDR3 is TGCAGTGCCCCGCCGGGGAGGACAAGCACAGATACGCAGTATTTT.

The CDR3 coding sequence is TGTGCCAGCAGTCCCAGGACCGTGGGACTGAACACTGAAGCTTTCTTT. Translated: CASSPRTVGLNTEAFF. The chain recombines TRBV27 with TRBJ1-1, with D tentatively TRBD1 (5 bases). V lost 5 bases, J lost 0 bases, and 16 bases lay in between. CDR1 and CDR2 (germline): MNHEY, SMNVEV (reference sequence). This CDR3 spans 16 amino acids.

This chain links TRBV20-1 with TRBJ1-2, with 7 bases lining up with TRBD1. The J segment lost 2 bases and the V segment lost 5 bases, leaving 11 bases of the junction unmatched. The germline CDR1 and CDR2 sequences are DFQATT and SNEGSKA (reference sequence). The length of the CDR3 is 15 residues. The CDR3 loop is CSASRPQGVNYGYTF. The CDR3, as DNA: TGCAGTGCTTCTCGACCCCAGGGGGTGAACTATGGCTACACCTTC.

This clonotype was counted a few times. The V and J genes are TRBV7-2 and TRBJ2-3; 8 bases align to TRBD2. This CDR3 is 14 amino acids long. Per the germline V gene, CDR1 is SGHTA and CDR2 is FQGNSA. With V trimmed by 4 bases and J by 5 bases, 5 bases remained unmatched. The CDR3 sequence: CASSSSGFRDTQYF. The CDR3, as DNA: TGTGCCAGCAGCTCTAGCGGGTTTAGAGATACGCAGTATTTT. Looking up the rest from reference TRBV7-2 and TRBJ2-3 gives the full variable domain: GAGVSQSPSNKVTEKGKDVELRCDPISGHTALYWYRQSLGQGLEFLIYFQGNSAPDKSGLPSDRFSAERTGGSVSTLTIQRTQQEDSAVYLCASSSSGFRDTQYFGPGTRLTVL.

This rearrangement joins TRBV15 to TRBJ2-3; TRBD2 aligns across 7 bases. CDR1 is LNHNV, CDR2 YYDKDF, per germline (reference sequence). V shed 0 bases and J 2 bases; nucleotides not matched to a gene: 8. This CDR3 is 17 amino acids long. The CDR3 region has the DNA TGTGCCACCAGCAGAGACGGGGCGGGAGTCCACACAGATACGCAGTATTTT. Translating gives CATSRDGAGVHTDTQYF.

This clonotype occurred many times. This sequence joins TRBV4-1 and TRBJ2-3; 7 bases agree with TRBD2. The germline CDR1 and CDR2 sequences are MGHRA and YSYEKL. The CDR3 is 13 amino acids. J lost 5 bases, V lost 4 bases, and 3 bases had no gene match. The DNA for the CDR3 is TGCGCCAGCAGCCTGACTAGCCTAGATACGCAGTATTTT. As protein: CASSLTSLDTQYF.

The rearrangement uses TRBV28 and TRBJ2-3, with 16 bases lining up with TRBD2. The CDR3 totals 18 residues. Germline V gene sequence: CDR1 MDHEN, CDR2 SYDVKM. The ends lost 6 bases at V and 6 bases at J; junction bases unmatched: 12. CDR3 sequence reads: CASRPPGLAGGPRDTQYF. For the CDR3, the DNA is TGTGCCAGCAGGCCCCCGGGACTAGCGGGGGGGCCGCGGGATACGCAGTATTTT.